This entry features one TCR beta chain sequence. The antigen is unknown. The CDR3 contains 15 residues. V shed 7 bases and J shed 3 bases, with 15 bases lying between them. Germline V gene sequence: CDR1 LNHDA, CDR2 SQIVND (reference sequence). Sequenced by immunoSEQ multiplex PCR; TCRdb stores in-frame clones only, minus some. The table lists tens of thousands of clones, 75% to 95% of them singletons. Time point of the sample: baseline, week 1 (first vaccination visit). Treatment denoted: pre-vaccination baseline after standard-of-care therapy. New IDH1-mutant, ATRX-lost WHO grade 3 or 4 astrocytomas occurred in donors. The sample originates from a study of a mutant IDH1 vaccine in newly diagnosed glioma. Study-level results: It was around 93% of patients that developed vaccine-induced immune responses. With respect to changes in top peripheral T cell clonotypes, pseudoprogression seemed unrelated.

The rearrangement links TRBV19 to TRBJ2-2; the D is unclear. The source was PBMCs, collected from a glioma patient treated with radiotherapy, temozolomide or both. The clonotype was recovered from a man over 45 with glioma. The CDR3 nucleotides are TGTGCCAGTATTCCGTCCCGATCCCACACCGGGGAGCTGTTTTTT. Protein: CASIPSRSHTGELFF. The variable domain in full, completed from reference TRBV19 and TRBJ2-2, reads DGGITQSPKYLFRKEGQNVTLSCEQNLNHDAMYWYRQDPGQGLRLIYYSQIVNDFQKGDIAEGYSVSREKKESFPLTVTSAQKNPTAFYLCASIPSRSHTGELFFGEGSRLTVL.